The source of this TCR beta chain is a study of T cell repertoires in cytomegalovirus infection. The wider study: Matching HLA type, along with CMV infection, was indicated by public TCR beta signatures.

Concerning this clonotype: Its antigen remains unknown.

Study findings and constraints: HLA-C-restricted CMV-specific TCR beta clonotypes were dominant in the ex vivo response.

One entry per CDR3 protein, called by TCRdb with MiXCR from the reads. This sample has about 46,000 distinct CDR3 sequences, with more than 20% found just once. Germline lookup yields CDR1 SEHNR and CDR2 FQNEAQ (reference sequence). CDR3 length: 14 amino acids. V gave up 10 bases and J gave up 3 bases, with 18 bases separating them. The clonotype was recovered from a human donor in good health (CMV status not recorded). Some clones in this sample may be carry-over from other donors' samples. The chain joins TRBV7-9 to TRBJ1-1; D may be TRBD1 (6 bases). Sequenced input: PBMCs, sequenced either directly or after in vitro stimulation (not recorded which). CDR3 amino acids: CATFRGRGYTEAFF. The DNA of the CDR3 is TGTGCCACATTTCGGGGGAGGGGGTACACTGAAGCTTTCTTT.